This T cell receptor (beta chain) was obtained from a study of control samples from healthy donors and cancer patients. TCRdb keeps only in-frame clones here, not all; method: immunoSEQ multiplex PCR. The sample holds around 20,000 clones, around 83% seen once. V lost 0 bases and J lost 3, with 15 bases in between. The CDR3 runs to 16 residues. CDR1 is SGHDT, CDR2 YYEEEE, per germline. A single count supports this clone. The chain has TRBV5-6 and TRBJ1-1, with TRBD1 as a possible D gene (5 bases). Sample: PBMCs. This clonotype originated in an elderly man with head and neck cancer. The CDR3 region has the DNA TGTGCCAGCAGCTTGGTGGCAGGGAGGGTGGACACTGAAGCTTTCTTT. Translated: CASSLVAGRVDTEAFF.